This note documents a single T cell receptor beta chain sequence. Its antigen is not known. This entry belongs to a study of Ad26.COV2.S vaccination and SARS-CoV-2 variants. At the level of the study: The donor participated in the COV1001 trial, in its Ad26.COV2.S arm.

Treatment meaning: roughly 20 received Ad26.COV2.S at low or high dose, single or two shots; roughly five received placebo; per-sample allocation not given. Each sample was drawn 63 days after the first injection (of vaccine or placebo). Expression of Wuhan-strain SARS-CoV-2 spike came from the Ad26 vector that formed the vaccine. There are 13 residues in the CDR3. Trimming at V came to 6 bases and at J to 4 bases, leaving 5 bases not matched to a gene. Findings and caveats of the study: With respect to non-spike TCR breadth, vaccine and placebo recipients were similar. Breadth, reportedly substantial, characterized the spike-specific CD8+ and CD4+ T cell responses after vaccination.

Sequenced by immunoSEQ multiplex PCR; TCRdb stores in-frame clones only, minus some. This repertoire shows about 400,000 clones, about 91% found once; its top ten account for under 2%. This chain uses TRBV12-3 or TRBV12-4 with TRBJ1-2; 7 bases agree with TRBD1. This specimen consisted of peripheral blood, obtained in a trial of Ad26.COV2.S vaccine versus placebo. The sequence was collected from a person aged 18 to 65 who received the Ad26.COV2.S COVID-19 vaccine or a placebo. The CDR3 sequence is CASSVGQLYGYTF. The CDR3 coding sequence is TGTGCCAGCAGCGTGGGACAGCTCTATGGCTACACCTTC.